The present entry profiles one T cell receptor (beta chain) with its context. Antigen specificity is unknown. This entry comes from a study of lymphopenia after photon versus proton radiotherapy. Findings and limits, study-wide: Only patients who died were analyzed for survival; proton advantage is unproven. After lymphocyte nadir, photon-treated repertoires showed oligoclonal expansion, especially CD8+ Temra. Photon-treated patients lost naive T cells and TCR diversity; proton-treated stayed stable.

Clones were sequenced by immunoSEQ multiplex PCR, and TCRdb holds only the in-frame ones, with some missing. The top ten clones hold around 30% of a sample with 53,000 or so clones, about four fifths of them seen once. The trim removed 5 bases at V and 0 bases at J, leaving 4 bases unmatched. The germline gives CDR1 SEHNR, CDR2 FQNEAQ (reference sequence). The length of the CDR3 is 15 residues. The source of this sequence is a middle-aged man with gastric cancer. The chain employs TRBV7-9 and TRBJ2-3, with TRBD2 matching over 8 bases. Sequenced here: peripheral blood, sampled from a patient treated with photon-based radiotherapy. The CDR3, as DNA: TGTGCCAGCAGCCCCGGGAGGGCCAGCACAGATACGCAGTATTTT. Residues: CASSPGRASTDTQYF.